A selection of T cell receptor beta chains follows, all from one sample in a study of blood T cell repertoires in COVID-19. Assay used: immunoSEQ multiplex PCR; TCRdb lists only in-frame clones, some missing. This sample has over 300,000 clones; 85% to 90% occur once, and the top ten carry around 6.3%. The source material was peripheral blood. The receptors originated from a man between 18 and 35 years old with active or convalescent COVID-19. Both conserved end residues are part of each CDR3. The D gene is left open where the match is weak. Clone size is stated in some rows and not others, as once, few, many or a class when expanded.

CDR3nt,CDR3aa,d_gene,j_gene,v_gene,abundance
TGTGCCAGCAAAATACTAGGGACAGGGGTGACTGAAGCTTTCTTT,CASKILGTGVTEAFF,TRBD1,TRBJ1-1,TRBV28,.
TGTGCCAGTAGTATCTACCCCGAGATCACAGATACGCAGTATTTT,CASSIYPEITDTQYF,.,TRBJ2-3,TRBV19,.
TGTGCCAGCAGTTACTCGGTGACCGGTCAGGTTACGGACAATGAGCAGTTCTTC,CASSYSVTGQVTDNEQFF,.,TRBJ2-1,TRBV6-2/TRBV6-3,.
TGTGCCAGCAACCCAGGGGACAGTTCATCCTACGAGCAGTACTTC,CASNPGDSSSYEQYF,TRBD1,TRBJ2-7,TRBV6-5,.
TGCGCCAGCAGCCCAGGGGGCGCGGATGGTGGCTACACCTTC,CASSPGGADGGYTF,TRBD1,TRBJ1-2,TRBV5-1,.
TGCGCCAGCAGGCTCCAGGGGGCCCTGGATACGCAGTATTTT,CASRLQGALDTQYF,TRBD1,TRBJ2-3,TRBV5-1,.
TGCAGTGCTAGAAGACAGGGAAAGGGTTGCTTT,CSARRQGKGCF,TRBD1,TRBJ1-4,TRBV20-1,.
TGCAGCGTCGTGGACAGGGGTATTGAAAAACTGTTTTTT,CSVVDRGIEKLFF,TRBD1,TRBJ1-4,TRBV29-1,.
TGTGCCAGCAGCCTCCAGACAGGGGGCCAAGAGACCCAGTACTTC,CASSLQTGGQETQYF,TRBD1,TRBJ2-5,TRBV5-5,.
TGTGCCAGCAGACCCGGACTAGCGGGGGTGTACGAGCAGTACTTC,CASRPGLAGVYEQYF,TRBD2,TRBJ2-7,TRBV6-5,.
TGTGCCAGTGGCGCCGGGGGACAGGGATTCTATGGCTACACCTTC,CASGAGGQGFYGYTF,TRBD1,TRBJ1-2,TRBV19,few
TGTGCCACCAGTGACCGGGGACTAGATTTATCAGATACGCAGTATTTT,CATSDRGLDLSDTQYF,TRBD2,TRBJ2-3,TRBV24-1,.
TGCGCCAGCAGCCGAGGGCCGGGACAGGCCCTCGGAAACACCATATATTTT,CASSRGPGQALGNTIYF,TRBD1,TRBJ1-3,TRBV4-1,once
TGTGCCAGCAGCGTTGGACAGAGACAAGAGACCCAGTACTTC,CASSVGQRQETQYF,.,TRBJ2-5,TRBV9,.
TGTGCCAGCCCCCATGGAAGCGACAGTTCCCAAGAGACCCAGTACTTC,CASPHGSDSSQETQYF,.,TRBJ2-5,TRBV7-3,.
TGTGCCAGCAGCTTAACGGGAGGGCCGAACACCGGGGAGCTGTTTTTT,CASSLTGGPNTGELFF,TRBD2,TRBJ2-2,TRBV7-3,.
TGTGCCAGCTCAGAGGCCAAGTCCGGCACTGAAGCTTTCTTT,CASSEAKSGTEAFF,.,TRBJ1-1,TRBV18,once
TGTGCCAGCAGTCCCAGGGGCGTGGGCAATCAGCCCCAGCATTTT,CASSPRGVGNQPQHF,.,TRBJ1-5,TRBV28,.
TGTGCCAGCAGCCCCGGTCCGGCGGCTAATGAAAAACTGTTTTTT,CASSPGPAANEKLFF,.,TRBJ1-4,TRBV7-9,few
TGTGCCAGCAGACAAAAGGGGGGGTACGGCAATCAGCCCCAGCATTTT,CASRQKGGYGNQPQHF,.,TRBJ1-5,TRBV28,.
TGCAGTGCTAGACTGGGACTGCCCCAGCATTTT,CSARLGLPQHF,.,TRBJ1-5,TRBV20-1,.
TGTGCCAGCAGCCCTGCAGATACGCAGTATTTT,CASSPADTQYF,.,TRBJ2-3,TRBV9,.
TGTGCCAGCAGTCCTCAGGGGGTCCGAGGGATGAACACTGAAGCTTTCTTT,CASSPQGVRGMNTEAFF,TRBD1,TRBJ1-1,TRBV27,once
TGTGCCAGCAGCCTCCTAGGGACACCGAACTATGGCTACACCTTC,CASSLLGTPNYGYTF,.,TRBJ1-2,TRBV6-2/TRBV6-3,.
TGTGCCACCAGTACAACCTTCGGGGGGCGATACAATGAGCAGTTCTTC,CATSTTFGGRYNEQFF,.,TRBJ2-1,TRBV24-1,.
TGTGCCAGCAGCGTAGGAAGCAGGGTCGACACCGGGGAGCTGTTTTTT,CASSVGSRVDTGELFF,.,TRBJ2-2,TRBV9,.
TGTGCCAGCAGCTTGGTCCCTAGCTACGAGCAGTACTTC,CASSLVPSYEQYF,.,TRBJ2-7,TRBV11-2,.
TGTGCCAGCAGCCCTGATTTTCGCGGGGGGGCTGAGACCCAGTACTTC,CASSPDFRGGAETQYF,TRBD2,TRBJ2-5,TRBV4-2,once
TGTGCCAGCAGCCTCGGACAGCTTGAAGCTTTCTTT,CASSLGQLEAFF,.,TRBJ1-1,TRBV7-9,.
TGTGCCAGCAGCAAAGCAGAAAGGACAGGTCCTGGAAACACCATATATTTT,CASSKAERTGPGNTIYF,.,TRBJ1-3,TRBV21-1,.
TGCGCCAGCAGCCAAGATCAGGCACTAGCGGGAGTCACAGATACGCAGTATTTT,CASSQDQALAGVTDTQYF,TRBD2,TRBJ2-3,TRBV4-3,.
TGTGCCAGCAGTCAGGTCCCGACTGAAGCTTTCTTT,CASSQVPTEAFF,.,TRBJ1-1,TRBV28,.
TGCGCCAGCAGCCAAGGACAGGGGAATGAGCAGTTCTTC,CASSQGQGNEQFF,TRBD1,TRBJ2-1,TRBV4-3,.
TGTGCCAGCACCGATACCGGGACTAGCGGGGCTCCGAGGGAGACCCAGTACTTC,CASTDTGTSGAPRETQYF,TRBD2,TRBJ2-5,TRBV9,.
TGCGCCAGCAGCTTGGCCCTAGATTGCTACGAGCAGTACTTC,CASSLALDCYEQYF,.,TRBJ2-7,TRBV5-1,.
TGTGCCAGCAGCCAAGGTGTGGGGGGGCGCGGCACAGATACGCAGTATTTT,CASSQGVGGRGTDTQYF,.,TRBJ2-3,TRBV7-2,.
TGTGCCAGCAGTTTAGCGGGGGGGTTCCCCTACAATGAGCAGTTCTTC,CASSLAGGFPYNEQFF,TRBD2,TRBJ2-1,TRBV6-5,.
TGTGCCAGCAGCGCCCAGGGGTCACCGAACACTGAAGCTTTCTTT,CASSAQGSPNTEAFF,.,TRBJ1-1,TRBV7-2,medium-sized
TGTGCCAGCAGCCACCAGGGACAGCCTCGTCGGGTATACAATGAGCAGTTCTTC,CASSHQGQPRRVYNEQFF,TRBD1,TRBJ2-1,TRBV6-2/TRBV6-3,few
TGTGCCAGCAGCTTACGGGGGACCTCTGAATACGAGCAGTACTTC,CASSLRGTSEYEQYF,.,TRBJ2-7,TRBV7-9,.
TGTGCCAGCAGCGGGGGGACTGAAGCTTTCTTT,CASSGGTEAFF,.,TRBJ1-1,TRBV11-3,.
TGTGCCAGCAGTTACGGGAGGGACTCTGGGGCCAACGTCCTGACTTTC,CASSYGRDSGANVLTF,TRBD2,TRBJ2-6,TRBV6-5,.
TGTGCCAGCAGTTACGGGGGCGGGACAGGTGTCTACGAGCAGTACTTC,CASSYGGGTGVYEQYF,TRBD1,TRBJ2-7,TRBV28,.
TGTGCCAGCAGCTTACCAGCAGGGGGAAACACCATATATTTT,CASSLPAGGNTIYF,.,TRBJ1-3,TRBV11-2,.
TGCGCCAGCAGTGAATCGGGGAGGAGAAACACTGAAGCTTTCTTT,CASSESGRRNTEAFF,.,TRBJ1-1,TRBV10-2,few
TGTGCCAGCAGCCCCCGGGCGCGGGCCTATAGCAATCAGCCCCAGCATTTT,CASSPRARAYSNQPQHF,.,TRBJ1-5,TRBV7-2,.
TGTGCCAGCAGTCCCATTAGCGCCTACAATGAGCAGTTCTTC,CASSPISAYNEQFF,.,TRBJ2-1,TRBV28,.
TGTGCCAGCAGCCACTTTCTGCAGGACTCTGGAAACACCATATATTTT,CASSHFLQDSGNTIYF,.,TRBJ1-3,TRBV11-1,.
TGTGCCAGCAGCACCGACAGTACCGGGAGTAAAGCTTTCTTT,CASSTDSTGSKAFF,.,TRBJ1-1,TRBV11-1,once
TGTGCCAGCAGCTTATCAGGCTTTCTTACAGATACGCAGTATTTT,CASSLSGFLTDTQYF,.,TRBJ2-3,TRBV11-1,.
TGTGCCAGCAGCTCCTCCGGACTAGCGGGAGACGAGCAGTACTTC,CASSSSGLAGDEQYF,TRBD2,TRBJ2-7,TRBV7-3,.
TGTGCCAGCAGCTTAAGTGCGGGGGGGCATGTAGATACGCAGTATTTT,CASSLSAGGHVDTQYF,TRBD2,TRBJ2-3,TRBV7-2,once
TGTGCCTGGAGCCCTTATGGGGCCAACGTCCTGACTTTC,CAWSPYGANVLTF,.,TRBJ2-6,TRBV30,.
TGTGCCAGCAGGGCAAGAAGTTTCGATCAGCCCCAGCATTTT,CASRARSFDQPQHF,.,TRBJ1-5,TRBV27,.